A single sample is the source of the 15 T cell receptor beta chains below, sequenced in a study of Ad26.COV2.S vaccination and SARS-CoV-2 variants. The treatment was: roughly 20 received Ad26.COV2.S at low or high dose, single or two shots; about five received placebo; per-sample allocation not given. Material that was analyzed had been drawn on day 63 after the first vaccine or placebo injection. The data were produced by immunoSEQ multiplex PCR, yet TCRdb's version contains in-frame clones alone and is incomplete. The table includes 360,000 or so clones, about nine tenths detected once. The sequences come from peripheral blood, collected in a trial of Ad26.COV2.S vaccine versus placebo. The receptors shown here come from a person between 18 and 65 years old who received the Ad26.COV2.S COVID-19 vaccine or a placebo.

CDR3 residues: CASSVEGGRSPLHF. CDR3 bases: TGTGCCAGCAGCGTAGAAGGGGGCCGATCACCCCTCCACTTT. This chain joins TRBV9 and TRBJ1-6; 7 bases are shared with TRBD1. This CDR3 region has 14 residues. Germline trimming cut 0 bases from V and 10 bases from J; bases unmatched to any gene: 4. CDR1 and CDR2 from the germline V gene are SGDLS and YYNGEE.

This chain connects TRBV27 to TRBJ2-1; 8 bases map to TRBD2. Trimming cost V 3 bases and J 4 bases; bases outside gene matches: 8. Germline V lookup: CDR1 MNHEY, CDR2 SMNVEV (reference sequence). This CDR3 is built from 16 residues. The CDR3 region has the DNA TGTGCCAGCAGTTTTGCGGGGGGCCCGGGGTACAATGAGCAGTTCTTC. It specifies CASSFAGGPGYNEQFF.

V is TRBV7-2 and J is TRBJ2-7, with D perhaps TRBD1 (5 bases). The CDR3 is 15 residues long. V lost 5 bases, J lost 3 bases, and 17 bases lay in between. Germline CDR1 and CDR2: SGHTA and FQGNSA. The chain's CDR3 is CASSPRGRIFYEQYF. The CDR3, as DNA: TGTGCCAGCAGCCCTAGGGGCAGGATCTTCTACGAGCAGTACTTC.

This chain joins TRBV6-2 or TRBV6-3 and TRBJ1-1, with D unclear. The CDR3 is 13 amino acids. The V end was cut by 2 bases, the J end by 1 base, with 5 bases between. In germline, CDR1 is MNHEY, CDR2 SVGEGT. The CDR3 DNA sequence: TGTGCCAGCAGTTACACGCCGAACACTGAAGCTTTCTTT. It codes for CASSYTPNTEAFF.

This clone came up once. As DNA, the CDR3 is TGTGCCAGTCAAGCGAACCAGAACTATAATTCACCCCTCCACTTT. Translating gives CASQANQNYNSPLHF. The chain is built from TRBV19 and TRBJ1-6; D remains unclear. The CDR3 is made up of 15 amino acids. Trimming removed 8 bases at V and 3 bases at J, with 14 bases between. Germline V lookup: CDR1 LNHDA, CDR2 SQIVND (reference sequence).

This sequence joins TRBV11-2 and TRBJ2-7; 9 bases align to TRBD1. V shed 3 bases and J 0 bases; nucleotides not matched to a gene: 3. This CDR3 region has 15 residues. Germline assignment: CDR1 SGHAT and CDR2 FQNNGV. The CDR3 sequence is CASSFRDRASYEQYF. DNA for the CDR3: TGTGCCAGCAGCTTCCGGGACAGGGCCTCCTACGAGCAGTACTTC.

This chain links TRBV7-9 with TRBJ2-7, with 11 bases identical to TRBD2. Germline trimming cut 7 bases from V and 5 bases from J; bases unmatched to any gene: 10. In germline, CDR1 is SEHNR, CDR2 FQNEAQ (reference sequence). The CDR3 has 15 residues. The CDR3 loop reads CASTRGSGGAHEQYF. Here the CDR3 DNA reads TGTGCCAGCACCCGGGGTAGCGGGGGGGCCCACGAGCAGTACTTC.

The CDR3 loop reads CASRQYPQGSYGYTF. CDR3 bases: TGTGCCAGTAGACAGTATCCCCAAGGAAGCTATGGCTACACCTTC. The rearrangement links TRBV19 to TRBJ1-2; D gene ambiguous. Germline loops: CDR1 LNHDA, CDR2 SQIVND (reference sequence). Between the trimmed V and J ends, which lost 6 bases and 4 bases, there was a span of 18 bases. The CDR3 is 15 residues long.

This clone was counted a few times. An end of the junction differs from the germline gene, which may be a read error. Other DNA sequences of this sample code for an identical CDR3. This chain joins TRBV9 and TRBJ1-1; D gene ambiguous. CDR1 and CDR2 from the germline V gene are SGDLS and YYNGEE. The CDR3 loop spans 11 amino acids. DNA of the CDR3: TGTGCCAGCAGCCCTCTGACTGAGGCTTTCTTT. The encoded protein is CASSPLTEAFF.

J is TRBJ1-5 and V is TRBV6-6; 7 bases map to TRBD1. Germline V gene lookup returns CDR1 MNHNY and CDR2 SVGAGI (reference sequence). CDR3 size: 16 residues. After removal of 2 bases from V and 2 bases from J, the junction contained 6 bases not matched to a gene. In DNA form, the CDR3 reads TGTGCCAGCAGTTACACGACAGGGAACGGCAATCAGCCCCAGCATTTT. Its protein product is CASSYTTGNGNQPQHF.

The V call is TRBV27, the J call TRBJ1-6; the D gene is possibly TRBD1 (5 bases). Germline loops: CDR1 MNHEY, CDR2 SMNVEV (reference sequence). The CDR3 is 12 amino acids. V was shortened by 10 bases and J by 9 bases, with 13 bases between the two germline ends. CDR3 nucleotides: TGTGCCACCAAAGTGGGGGTTTCACCCCTCCACTTT. It specifies CATKVGVSPLHF.

The chain joins TRBV27 to TRBJ2-6; 8 bases match TRBD1. The CDR3 extends over 18 amino acids. V shed 0 bases and J 0 bases; nucleotides not matched to a gene: 4. The germline V gene encodes CDR1 MNHEY and CDR2 SMNVEV (reference sequence). Here the CDR3 DNA reads TGTGCCAGCAGTTTATCGGCAGGGGGCGTCTCTGGGGCCAACGTCCTGACTTTC. This encodes CASSLSAGGVSGANVLTF.

The V gene is TRBV19, the J gene TRBJ1-6; maybe TRBD1 (6 bases). CDR1 and CDR2 (germline): LNHDA, SQIVND (reference sequence). The V end was cut by 4 bases, the J end by 3 bases, with 13 bases between. This CDR3 contains 16 residues. As DNA, the CDR3 is TGTGCCAGTAGTACAAGACAGGAACGCTATAATTCACCCCTCCACTTT. Protein sequence: CASSTRQERYNSPLHF.

This clone was recorded only once. The CDR3 DNA is TGCGCCAGCAGTCAACTTGCGAATGGGGCCAACGTCCTGACTTTC. Translated, it gives CASSQLANGANVLTF. The J gene is TRBJ2-6, the V gene TRBV23-1; D is uncertain. TRBV23-1 is identified as an open reading frame with a role that is uncertain. The CDR3 is 15 residues long. Trimming left V 2 bases short and J 3 bases short, with 8 bases between.

The chain couples TRBV28 to TRBJ1-6; the match to TRBD1 covers 8 bases. The V gene's germline CDR1 is MDHEN and CDR2 SYDVKM. The CDR3 has 16 residues. With V trimmed by 10 bases and J by 9 bases, 17 bases remained unmatched. Here the CDR3 DNA reads TGTGCCACCCTGGTTGAACCCGGGACAGGAGGTTCACCCCTCCACTTT. Its protein product is CATLVEPGTGGSPLHF.